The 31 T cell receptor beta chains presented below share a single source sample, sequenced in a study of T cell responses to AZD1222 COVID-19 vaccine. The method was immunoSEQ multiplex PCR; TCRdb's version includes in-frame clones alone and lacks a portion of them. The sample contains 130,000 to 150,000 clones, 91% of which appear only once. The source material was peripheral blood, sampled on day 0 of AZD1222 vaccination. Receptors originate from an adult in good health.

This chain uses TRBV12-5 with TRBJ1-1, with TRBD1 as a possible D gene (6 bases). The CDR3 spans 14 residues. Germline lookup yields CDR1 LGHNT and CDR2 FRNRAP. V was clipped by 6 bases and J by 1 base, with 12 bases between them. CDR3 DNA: TGTGCTAGTGGGAGCGGGGGGCCGAACACTGAAGCTTTCTTT. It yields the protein CASGSGGPNTEAFF.

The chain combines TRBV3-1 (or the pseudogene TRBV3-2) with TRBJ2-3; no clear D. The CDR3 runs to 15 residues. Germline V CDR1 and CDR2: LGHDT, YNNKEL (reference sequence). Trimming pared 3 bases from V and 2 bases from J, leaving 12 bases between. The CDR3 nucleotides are TGTGCCAGCAGCCAGTCCAATTTCCCCACAGATACGCAGTATTTT. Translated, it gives CASSQSNFPTDTQYF.

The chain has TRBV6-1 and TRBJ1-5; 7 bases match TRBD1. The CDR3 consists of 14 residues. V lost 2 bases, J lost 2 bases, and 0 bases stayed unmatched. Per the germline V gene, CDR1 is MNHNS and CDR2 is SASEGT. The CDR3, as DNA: TGTGCCAGCAGTGAAACAGGGGGCAATCAGCCCCAGCATTTT. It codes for CASSETGGNQPQHF.

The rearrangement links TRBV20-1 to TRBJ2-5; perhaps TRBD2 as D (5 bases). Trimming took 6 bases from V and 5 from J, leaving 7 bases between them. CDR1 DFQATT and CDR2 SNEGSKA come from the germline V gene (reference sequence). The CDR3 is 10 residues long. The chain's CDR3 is CSAQRETQYF. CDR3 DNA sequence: TGCAGTGCCCAGCGGGAGACCCAGTACTTC.

The CDR3 DNA reads TGTGCCACCCTCGCAGTGAGAGGCACTGAAGCTTTCTTT. This encodes CATLAVRGTEAFF. This chain uses TRBV19 with TRBJ1-1; D remains unclear. Trimming shortened V by 10 bases and J by 4 bases, and 16 bases separated the two germline ends. Germline assignment: CDR1 LNHDA and CDR2 SQIVND (reference sequence). This CDR3 is built from 13 residues.

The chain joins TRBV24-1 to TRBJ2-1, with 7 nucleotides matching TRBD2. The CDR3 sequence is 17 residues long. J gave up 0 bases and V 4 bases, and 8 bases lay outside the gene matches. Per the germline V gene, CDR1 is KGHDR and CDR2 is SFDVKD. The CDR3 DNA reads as TGTGCCACCAGTGAGACGGAGCGGGGCCTCTCCTACAATGAGCAGTTCTTC. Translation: CATSETERGLSYNEQFF.

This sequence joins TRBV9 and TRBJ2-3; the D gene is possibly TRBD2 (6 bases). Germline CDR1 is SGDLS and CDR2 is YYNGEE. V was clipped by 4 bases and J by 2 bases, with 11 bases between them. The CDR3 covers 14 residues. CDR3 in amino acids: CASSRTGVTDTQYF. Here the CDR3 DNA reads TGTGCCAGCAGCCGTACGGGGGTCACAGATACGCAGTATTTT.

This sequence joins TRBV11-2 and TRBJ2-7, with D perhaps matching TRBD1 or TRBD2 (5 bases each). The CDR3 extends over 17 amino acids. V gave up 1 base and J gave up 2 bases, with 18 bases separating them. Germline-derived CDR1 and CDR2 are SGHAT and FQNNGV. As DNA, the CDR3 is TGTGCCAGCAGCTTAGTAGTTATGGGGGACCGCACCTACGAGCAGTACTTC. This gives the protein CASSLVVMGDRTYEQYF.

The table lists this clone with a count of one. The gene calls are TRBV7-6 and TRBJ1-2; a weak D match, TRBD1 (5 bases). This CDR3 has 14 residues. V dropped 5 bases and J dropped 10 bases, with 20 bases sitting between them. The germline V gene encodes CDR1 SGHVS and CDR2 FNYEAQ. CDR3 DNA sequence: TGTGCCAGCAGCCCCTGGACACCCGCTGGGGTCTACACCTTC. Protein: CASSPWTPAGVYTF.

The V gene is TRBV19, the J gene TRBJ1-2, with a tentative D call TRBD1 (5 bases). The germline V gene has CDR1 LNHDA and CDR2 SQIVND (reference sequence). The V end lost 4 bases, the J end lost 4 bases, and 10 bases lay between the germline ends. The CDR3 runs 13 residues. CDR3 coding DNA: TGTGCCAGTAGTACGGGGAGGGGCTATGGCTACACCTTC. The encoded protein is CASSTGRGYGYTF. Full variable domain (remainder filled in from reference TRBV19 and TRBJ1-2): DGGITQSPKYLFRKEGQNVTLSCEQNLNHDAMYWYRQDPGQGLRLIYYSQIVNDFQKGDIAEGYSVSREKKESFPLTVTSAQKNPTAFYLCASSTGRGYGYTFGSGTRLTVV.

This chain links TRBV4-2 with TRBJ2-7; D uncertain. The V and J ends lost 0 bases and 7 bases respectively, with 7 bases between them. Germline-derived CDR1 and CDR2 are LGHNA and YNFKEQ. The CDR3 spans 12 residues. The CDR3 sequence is CASSQEGTEQYF. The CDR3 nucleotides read TGTGCCAGCAGCCAAGAGGGTACTGAGCAGTACTTC.

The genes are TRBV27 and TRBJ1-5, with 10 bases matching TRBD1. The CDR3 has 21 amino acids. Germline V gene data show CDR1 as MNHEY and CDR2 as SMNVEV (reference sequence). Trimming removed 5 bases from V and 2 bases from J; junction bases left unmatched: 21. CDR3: CASSPLFPGQGLMFGNQPQHF. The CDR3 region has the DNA TGTGCCAGCAGTCCACTCTTCCCGGGACAGGGGCTGATGTTCGGCAATCAGCCCCAGCATTTT.

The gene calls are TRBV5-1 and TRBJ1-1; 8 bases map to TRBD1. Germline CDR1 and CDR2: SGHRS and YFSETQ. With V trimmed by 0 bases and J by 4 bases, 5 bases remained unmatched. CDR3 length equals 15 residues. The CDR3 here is CASSLADRVGTEAFF. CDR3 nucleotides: TGCGCCAGCAGCTTGGCGGACAGGGTTGGCACTGAAGCTTTCTTT. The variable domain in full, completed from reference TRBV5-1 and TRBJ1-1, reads KAGVTQTPRYLIKTRGQQVTLSCSPISGHRSVSWYQQTPGQGLQFLFEYFSETQRNKGNFPGRFSGRQFSNSRSEMNVSTLELGDSALYLCASSLADRVGTEAFFGQGTRLTVV.

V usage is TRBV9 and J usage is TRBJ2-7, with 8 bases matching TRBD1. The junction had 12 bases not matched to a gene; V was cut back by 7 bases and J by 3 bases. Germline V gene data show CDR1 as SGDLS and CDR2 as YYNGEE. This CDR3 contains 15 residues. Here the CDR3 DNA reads TGTGCCAGCCCCAGGGGGCAGGGTTGCGGCTACGAGCAGTACTTC. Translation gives CASPRGQGCGYEQYF.

CDR3 region: CASSPGGGLQETQYF. The CDR3 DNA sequence: TGTGCCAGCAGCCCCGGGGGCGGATTACAAGAGACCCAGTACTTC. The chain has TRBV7-3 and TRBJ2-5; D assignment may be TRBD1 or TRBD2 (6 bases each). The germline V gene encodes CDR1 SGHTA and CDR2 FQGTGA. The CDR3 is made up of 15 amino acids. V was clipped by 5 bases and J by 2 bases, with 15 bases between them.

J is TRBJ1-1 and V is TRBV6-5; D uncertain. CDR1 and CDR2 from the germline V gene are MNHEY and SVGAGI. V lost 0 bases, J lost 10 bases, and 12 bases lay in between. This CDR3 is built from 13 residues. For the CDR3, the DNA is TGTGCCAGCAGTTACTCGATAGGTTTAGGAGCTTTCTTT. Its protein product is CASSYSIGLGAFF.

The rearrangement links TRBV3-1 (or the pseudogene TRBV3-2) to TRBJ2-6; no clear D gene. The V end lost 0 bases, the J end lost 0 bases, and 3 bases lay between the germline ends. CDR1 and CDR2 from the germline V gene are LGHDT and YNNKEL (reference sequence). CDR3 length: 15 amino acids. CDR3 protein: CASSQEGSGANVLTF. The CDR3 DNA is TGTGCCAGCAGCCAAGAGGGCTCTGGGGCCAACGTCCTGACTTTC.

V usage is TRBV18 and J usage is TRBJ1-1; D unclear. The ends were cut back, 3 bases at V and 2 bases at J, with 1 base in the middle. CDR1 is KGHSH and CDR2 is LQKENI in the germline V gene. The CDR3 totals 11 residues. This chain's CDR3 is CASSPNTEAFF. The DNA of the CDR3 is TGTGCCAGCTCACCTAACACTGAAGCTTTCTTT.

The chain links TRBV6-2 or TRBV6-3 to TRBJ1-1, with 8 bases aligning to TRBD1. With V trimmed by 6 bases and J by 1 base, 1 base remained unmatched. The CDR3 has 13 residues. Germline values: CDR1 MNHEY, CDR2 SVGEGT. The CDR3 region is CASSGQGNTEAFF. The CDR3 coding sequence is TGTGCCAGCAGCGGACAGGGGAACACTGAAGCTTTCTTT.

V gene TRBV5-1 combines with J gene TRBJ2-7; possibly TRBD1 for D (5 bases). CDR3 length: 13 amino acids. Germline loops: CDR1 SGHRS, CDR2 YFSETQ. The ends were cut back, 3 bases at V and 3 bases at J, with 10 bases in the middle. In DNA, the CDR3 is TGCGCCAGCAGCTCGGACACCTTCTACGAGCAGTACTTC. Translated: CASSSDTFYEQYF. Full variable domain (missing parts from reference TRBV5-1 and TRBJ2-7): KAGVTQTPRYLIKTRGQQVTLSCSPISGHRSVSWYQQTPGQGLQFLFEYFSETQRNKGNFPGRFSGRQFSNSRSEMNVSTLELGDSALYLCASSSDTFYEQYFGPGTRLTVT.

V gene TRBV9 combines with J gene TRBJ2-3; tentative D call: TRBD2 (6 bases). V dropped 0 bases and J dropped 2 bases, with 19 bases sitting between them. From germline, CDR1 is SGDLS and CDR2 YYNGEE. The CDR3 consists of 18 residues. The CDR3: CASSVEAPPLAPTDTQYF. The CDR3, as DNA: TGTGCCAGCAGCGTAGAGGCCCCCCCTCTAGCGCCCACAGATACGCAGTATTTT.

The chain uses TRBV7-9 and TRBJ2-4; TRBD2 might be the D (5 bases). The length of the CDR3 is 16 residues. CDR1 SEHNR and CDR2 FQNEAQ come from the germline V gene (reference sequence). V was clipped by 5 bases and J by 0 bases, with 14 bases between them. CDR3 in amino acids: CASSTQADLAKNIQYF. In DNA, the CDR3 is TGTGCCAGCAGCACCCAAGCGGATCTAGCCAAAAACATTCAGTACTTC.

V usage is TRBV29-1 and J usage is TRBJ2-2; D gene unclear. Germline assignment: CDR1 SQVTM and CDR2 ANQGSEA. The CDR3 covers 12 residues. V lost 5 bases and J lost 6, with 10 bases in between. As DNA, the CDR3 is TGCAGCGTTAGGCTAGGTCCCGGGGAGCTGTTTTTT. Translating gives CSVRLGPGELFF.

The CDR3 spells CASENPGLAAYSYNEQFF. DNA of the CDR3: TGTGCCAGCGAAAACCCTGGACTAGCGGCCTATTCCTACAATGAGCAGTTCTTC. The rearrangement links TRBV21-1 to TRBJ2-1; whether TRBD2, the table's D call, matches the DNA was not checked. TRBV21-1 is noted as a pseudogene. CDR3 size: 18 residues.

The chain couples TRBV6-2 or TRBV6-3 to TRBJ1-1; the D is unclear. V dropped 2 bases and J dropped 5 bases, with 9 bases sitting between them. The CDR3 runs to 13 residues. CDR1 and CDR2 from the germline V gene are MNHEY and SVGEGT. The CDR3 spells CASSYEDGTEAFF. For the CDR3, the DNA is TGTGCCAGCAGTTACGAGGATGGGACTGAAGCTTTCTTT.

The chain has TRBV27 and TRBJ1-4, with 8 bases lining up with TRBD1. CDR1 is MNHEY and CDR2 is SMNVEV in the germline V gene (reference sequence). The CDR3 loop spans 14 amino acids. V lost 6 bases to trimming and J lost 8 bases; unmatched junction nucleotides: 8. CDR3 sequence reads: CASSPDRGGEKLFF. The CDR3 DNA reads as TGTGCCAGCAGCCCTGACAGGGGAGGAGAAAAACTGTTTTTT.

The CDR3 spells CASSLGPGGDQPQHF. CDR3 sequence (DNA): TGTGCCAGCAGCTTAGGCCCCGGGGGGGATCAGCCCCAGCATTTT. This chain links TRBV11-2 with TRBJ1-5, with D possibly matching TRBD1 (5 bases). CDR3 length: 15 amino acids. Trimming cost V 1 base and J 5 bases, with 12 bases left between them. The V gene's germline CDR1 is SGHAT and CDR2 FQNNGV.

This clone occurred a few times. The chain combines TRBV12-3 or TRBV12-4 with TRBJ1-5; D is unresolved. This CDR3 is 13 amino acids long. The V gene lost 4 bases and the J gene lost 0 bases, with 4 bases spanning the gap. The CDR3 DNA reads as TGTGCCAGCAGTTGGAATAGCAATCAGCCCCAGCATTTT. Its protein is CASSWNSNQPQHF.

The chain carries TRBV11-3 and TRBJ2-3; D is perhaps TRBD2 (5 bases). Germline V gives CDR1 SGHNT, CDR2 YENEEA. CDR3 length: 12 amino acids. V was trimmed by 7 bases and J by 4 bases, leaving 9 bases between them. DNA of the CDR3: TGTGCCAGCAATGCGGGTTCAGATACGCAGTATTTT. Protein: CASNAGSDTQYF.

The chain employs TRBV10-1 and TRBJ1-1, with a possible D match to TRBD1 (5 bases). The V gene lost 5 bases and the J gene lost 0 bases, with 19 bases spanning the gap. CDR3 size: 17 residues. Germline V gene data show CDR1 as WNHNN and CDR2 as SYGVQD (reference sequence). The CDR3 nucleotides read TGCGCCAGCAGTTGGGGGGTGGGGGAGGGCATGAACACTGAAGCTTTCTTT. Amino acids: CASSWGVGEGMNTEAFF.

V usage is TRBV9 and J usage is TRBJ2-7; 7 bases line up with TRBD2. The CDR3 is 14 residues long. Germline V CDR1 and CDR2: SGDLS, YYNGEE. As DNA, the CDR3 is TGTGCGTCGGCGGGAGCTCATTTGGTATACGAGCAGTACTTC. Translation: CASAGAHLVYEQYF.